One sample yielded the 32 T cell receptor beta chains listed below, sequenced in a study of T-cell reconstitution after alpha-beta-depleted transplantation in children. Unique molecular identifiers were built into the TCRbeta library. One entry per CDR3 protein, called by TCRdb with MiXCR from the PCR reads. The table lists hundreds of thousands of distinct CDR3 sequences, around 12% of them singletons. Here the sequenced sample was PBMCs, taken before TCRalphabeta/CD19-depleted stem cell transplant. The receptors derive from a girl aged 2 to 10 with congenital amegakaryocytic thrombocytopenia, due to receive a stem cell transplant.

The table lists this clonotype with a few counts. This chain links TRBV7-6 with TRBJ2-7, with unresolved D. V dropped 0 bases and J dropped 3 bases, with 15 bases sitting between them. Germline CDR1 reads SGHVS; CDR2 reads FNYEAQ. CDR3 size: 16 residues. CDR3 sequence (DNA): TGTGCCAGCAGCTTAGCCCCAACCCCCTACCGCTACGAGCAGTACTTC. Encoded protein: CASSLAPTPYRYEQYF.

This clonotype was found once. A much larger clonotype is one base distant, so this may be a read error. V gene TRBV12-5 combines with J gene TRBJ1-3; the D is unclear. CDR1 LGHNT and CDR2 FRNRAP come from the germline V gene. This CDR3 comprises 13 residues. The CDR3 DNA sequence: TGTGTTAGTGGTTCCGCCTTCGGAAACACCATATATTTT. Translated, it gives CVSGSAFGNTIYF.

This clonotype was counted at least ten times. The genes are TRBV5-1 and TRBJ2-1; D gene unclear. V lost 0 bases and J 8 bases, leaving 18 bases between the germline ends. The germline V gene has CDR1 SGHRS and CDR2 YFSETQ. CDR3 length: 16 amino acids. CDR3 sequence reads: CASSLAVGYGYHEQFF. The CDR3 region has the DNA TGCGCCAGCAGCTTGGCGGTGGGGTACGGATATCATGAGCAGTTCTTC. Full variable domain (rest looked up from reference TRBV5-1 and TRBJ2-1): KAGVTQTPRYLIKTRGQQVTLSCSPISGHRSVSWYQQTPGQGLQFLFEYFSETQRNKGNFPGRFSGRQFSNSRSEMNVSTLELGDSALYLCASSLAVGYGYHEQFFGPGTRLTVL.

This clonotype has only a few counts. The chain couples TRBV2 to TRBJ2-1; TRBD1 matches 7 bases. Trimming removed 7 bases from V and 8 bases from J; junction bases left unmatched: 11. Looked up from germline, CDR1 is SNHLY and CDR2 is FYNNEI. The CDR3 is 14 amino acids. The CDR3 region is CASIWGDRVDEQFF. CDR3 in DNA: TGTGCCAGCATTTGGGGTGACAGGGTGGATGAGCAGTTCTTC.

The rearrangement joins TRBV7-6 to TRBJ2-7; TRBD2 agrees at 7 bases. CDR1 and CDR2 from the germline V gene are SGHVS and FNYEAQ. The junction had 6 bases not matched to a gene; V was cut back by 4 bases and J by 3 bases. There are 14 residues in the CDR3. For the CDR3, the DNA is TGTGCCAGCAGCTCGGGGACTAACTACTACGAGCAGTACTTC. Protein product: CASSSGTNYYEQYF.

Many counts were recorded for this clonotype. The CDR3 reads CASSLDARKNTEAFF. The CDR3 DNA reads as TGCGCCAGCAGCTTGGATGCACGGAAGAACACTGAAGCTTTCTTT. This chain uses TRBV5-1 with TRBJ1-1; no clear D. This CDR3 region has 15 residues. V gave up 0 bases and J gave up 1 base, with 10 bases separating them. Germline V gene sequence: CDR1 SGHRS, CDR2 YFSETQ. Filled out from reference TRBV5-1 and TRBJ1-1, the complete variable domain reads KAGVTQTPRYLIKTRGQQVTLSCSPISGHRSVSWYQQTPGQGLQFLFEYFSETQRNKGNFPGRFSGRQFSNSRSEMNVSTLELGDSALYLCASSLDARKNTEAFFGQGTRLTVV.

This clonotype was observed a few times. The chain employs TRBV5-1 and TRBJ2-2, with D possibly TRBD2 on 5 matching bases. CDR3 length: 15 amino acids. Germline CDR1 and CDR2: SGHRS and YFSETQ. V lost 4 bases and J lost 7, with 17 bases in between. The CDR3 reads CASSLSSGRNGELFF. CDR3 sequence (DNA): TGCGCCAGCAGCCTATCCAGCGGTCGGAACGGGGAGCTGTTTTTT. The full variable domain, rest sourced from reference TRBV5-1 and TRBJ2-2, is KAGVTQTPRYLIKTRGQQVTLSCSPISGHRSVSWYQQTPGQGLQFLFEYFSETQRNKGNFPGRFSGRQFSNSRSEMNVSTLELGDSALYLCASSLSSGRNGELFFGEGSRLTVL.

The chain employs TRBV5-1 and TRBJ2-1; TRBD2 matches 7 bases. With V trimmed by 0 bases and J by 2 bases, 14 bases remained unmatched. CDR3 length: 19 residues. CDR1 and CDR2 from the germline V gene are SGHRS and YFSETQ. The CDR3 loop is CASSLGLAGGSITYNEQFF. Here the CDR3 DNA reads TGCGCCAGCAGCTTGGGACTAGCCGGTGGGAGTATTACCTACAATGAGCAGTTCTTC.

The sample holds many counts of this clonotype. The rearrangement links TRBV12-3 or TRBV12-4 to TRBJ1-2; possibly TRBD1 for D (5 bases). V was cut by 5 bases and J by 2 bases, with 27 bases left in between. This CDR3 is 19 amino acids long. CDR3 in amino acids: CASSPPADRDDRLNYGYTF. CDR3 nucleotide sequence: TGTGCCAGCAGTCCCCCTGCTGACAGAGATGATCGATTAAACTATGGCTACACCTTC.

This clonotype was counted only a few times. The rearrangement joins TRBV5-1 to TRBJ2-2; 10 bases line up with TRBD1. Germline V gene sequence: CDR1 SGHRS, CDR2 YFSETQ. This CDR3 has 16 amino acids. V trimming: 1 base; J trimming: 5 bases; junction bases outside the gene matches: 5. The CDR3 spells CASSLWGTGATGELFF. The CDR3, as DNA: TGCGCCAGCAGCTTGTGGGGGACAGGGGCGACCGGGGAGCTGTTTTTT.

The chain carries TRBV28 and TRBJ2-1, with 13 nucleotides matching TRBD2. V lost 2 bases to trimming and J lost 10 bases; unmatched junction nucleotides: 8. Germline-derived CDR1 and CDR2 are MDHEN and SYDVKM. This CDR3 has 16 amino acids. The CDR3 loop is CASSLPGLAGVREQFF. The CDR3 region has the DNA TGTGCCAGCAGTTTACCTGGACTAGCGGGAGTCAGGGAGCAGTTCTTC.

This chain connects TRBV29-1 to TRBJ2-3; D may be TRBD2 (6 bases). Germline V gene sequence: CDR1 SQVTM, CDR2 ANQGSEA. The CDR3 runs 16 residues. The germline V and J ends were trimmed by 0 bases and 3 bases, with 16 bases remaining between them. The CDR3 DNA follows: TGCAGCGTTGAAGAGCTAGCCAGGACTACAACAGATACGCAGTATTTT. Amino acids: CSVEELARTTTDTQYF.

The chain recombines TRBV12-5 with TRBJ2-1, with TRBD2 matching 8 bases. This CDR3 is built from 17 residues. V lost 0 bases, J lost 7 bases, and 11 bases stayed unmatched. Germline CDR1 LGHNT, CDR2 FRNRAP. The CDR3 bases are TGTGCTAGTGGTTTGGTTGTCCAGCGGGAGAATAGAAATGAGCAGTTCTTC. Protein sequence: CASGLVVQRENRNEQFF. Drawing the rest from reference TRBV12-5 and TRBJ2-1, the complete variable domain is DARVTQTPRHKVTEMGQEVTMRCQPILGHNTVFWYRQTMMQGLELLAYFRNRAPLDDSGMPKDRFSAEMPDATLATLKIQPSEPRDSAVYFCASGLVVQRENRNEQFFGPGTRLTVL.

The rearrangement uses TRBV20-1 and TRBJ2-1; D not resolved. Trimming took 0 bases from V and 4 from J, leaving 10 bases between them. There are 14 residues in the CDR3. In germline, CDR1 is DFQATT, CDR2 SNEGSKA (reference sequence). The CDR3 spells CSARDTLQYNEQFF. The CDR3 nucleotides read TGCAGTGCTAGAGACACGCTGCAGTACAATGAGCAGTTCTTC.

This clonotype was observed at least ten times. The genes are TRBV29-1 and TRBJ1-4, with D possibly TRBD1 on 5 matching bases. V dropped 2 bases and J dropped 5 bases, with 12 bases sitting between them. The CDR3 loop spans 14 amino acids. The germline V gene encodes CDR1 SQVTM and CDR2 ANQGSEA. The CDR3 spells CSVEPNRGNEKLFF. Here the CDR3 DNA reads TGCAGCGTTGAACCGAATAGGGGCAATGAAAAACTGTTTTTT.

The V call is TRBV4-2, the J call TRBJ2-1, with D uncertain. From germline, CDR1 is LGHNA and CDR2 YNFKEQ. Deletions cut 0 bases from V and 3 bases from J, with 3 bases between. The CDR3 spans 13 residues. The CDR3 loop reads CASSQENYNEQFF. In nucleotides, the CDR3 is TGTGCCAGCAGCCAAGAAAACTACAATGAGCAGTTCTTC.

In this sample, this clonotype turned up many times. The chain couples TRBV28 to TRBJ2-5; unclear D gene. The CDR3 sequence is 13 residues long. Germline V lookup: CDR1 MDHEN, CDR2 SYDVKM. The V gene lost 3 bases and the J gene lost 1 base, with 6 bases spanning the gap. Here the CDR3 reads CASSFLSQETQYF. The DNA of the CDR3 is TGTGCCAGCAGTTTTCTGTCCCAAGAGACCCAGTACTTC. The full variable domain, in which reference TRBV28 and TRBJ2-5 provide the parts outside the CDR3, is DVKVTQSSRYLVKRTGEKVFLECVQDMDHENMFWYRQDPGLGLRLIYFSYDVKMKEKGDIPEGYSVSREKKERFSLILESASTNQTSMYLCASSFLSQETQYFGPGTRLLVL.

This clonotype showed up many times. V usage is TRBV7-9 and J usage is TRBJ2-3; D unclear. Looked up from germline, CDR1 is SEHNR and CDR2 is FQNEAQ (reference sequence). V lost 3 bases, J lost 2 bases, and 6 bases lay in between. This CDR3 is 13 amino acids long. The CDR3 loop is CASSFLATDTQYF. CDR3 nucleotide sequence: TGTGCCAGCAGCTTTTTAGCCACAGATACGCAGTATTTT.

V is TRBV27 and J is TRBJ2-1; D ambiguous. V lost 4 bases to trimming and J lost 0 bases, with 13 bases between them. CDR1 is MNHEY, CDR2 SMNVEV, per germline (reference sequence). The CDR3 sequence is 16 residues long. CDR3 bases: TGTGCCAGCAGTTCCTTACTTACCAGCTCCTACAATGAGCAGTTCTTC. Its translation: CASSSLLTSSYNEQFF.

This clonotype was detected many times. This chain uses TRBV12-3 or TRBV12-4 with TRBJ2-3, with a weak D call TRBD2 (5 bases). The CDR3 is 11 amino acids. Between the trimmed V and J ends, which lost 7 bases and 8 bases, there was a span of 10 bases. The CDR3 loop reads CASIEGGTQYF. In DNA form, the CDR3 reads TGTGCCAGCATCGAGGGCGGTACGCAGTATTTT.

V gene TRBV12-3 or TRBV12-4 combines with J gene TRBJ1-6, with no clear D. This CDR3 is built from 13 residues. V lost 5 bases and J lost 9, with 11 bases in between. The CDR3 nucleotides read TGTGCCAGCAGTCTAGAAGGATTTTCACCCCTCCACTTT. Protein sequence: CASSLEGFSPLHF.

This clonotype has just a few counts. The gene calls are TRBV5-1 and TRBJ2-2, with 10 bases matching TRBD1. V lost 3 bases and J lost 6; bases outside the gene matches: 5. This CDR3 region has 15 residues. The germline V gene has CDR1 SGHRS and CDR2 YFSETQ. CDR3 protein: CASSWTGGPAGELFF. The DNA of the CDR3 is TGCGCCAGCAGCTGGACAGGGGGGCCGGCCGGGGAGCTGTTTTTT.

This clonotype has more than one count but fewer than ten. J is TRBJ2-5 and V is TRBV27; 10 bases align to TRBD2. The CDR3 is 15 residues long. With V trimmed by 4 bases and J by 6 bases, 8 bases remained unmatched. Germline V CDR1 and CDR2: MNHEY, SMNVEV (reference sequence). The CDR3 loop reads CASSYLAGEVQTQYF. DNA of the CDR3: TGTGCCAGCAGTTACCTAGCGGGAGAGGTTCAGACCCAGTACTTC.

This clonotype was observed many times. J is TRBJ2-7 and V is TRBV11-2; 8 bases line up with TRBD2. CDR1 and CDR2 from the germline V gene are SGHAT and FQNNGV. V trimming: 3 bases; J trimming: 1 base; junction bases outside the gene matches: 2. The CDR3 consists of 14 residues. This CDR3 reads CASSFGLASYEQYF. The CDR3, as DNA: TGTGCCAGCAGCTTCGGACTAGCATCCTACGAGCAGTACTTC.

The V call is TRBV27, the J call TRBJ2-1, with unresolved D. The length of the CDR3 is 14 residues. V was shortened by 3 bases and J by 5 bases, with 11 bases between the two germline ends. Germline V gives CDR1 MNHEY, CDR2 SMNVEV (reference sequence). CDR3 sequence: CASSFLGKNNEQFF. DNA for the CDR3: TGTGCCAGCAGTTTTTTAGGAAAAAACAATGAGCAGTTCTTC.

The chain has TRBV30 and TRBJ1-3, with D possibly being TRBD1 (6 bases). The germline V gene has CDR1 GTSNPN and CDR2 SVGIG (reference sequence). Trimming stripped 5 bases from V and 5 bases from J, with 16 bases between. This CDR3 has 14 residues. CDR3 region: CAWGRGGLRNTIYF. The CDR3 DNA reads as TGTGCCTGGGGACGAGGGGGTCTCAGAAACACCATATATTTT.

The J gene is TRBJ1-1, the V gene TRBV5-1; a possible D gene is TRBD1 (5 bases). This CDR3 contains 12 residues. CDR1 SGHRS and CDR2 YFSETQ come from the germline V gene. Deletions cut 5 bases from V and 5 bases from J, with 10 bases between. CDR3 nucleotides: TGCGCCAGCAGTGCGGGGCGAACTGAAGCTTTCTTT. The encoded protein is CASSAGRTEAFF.

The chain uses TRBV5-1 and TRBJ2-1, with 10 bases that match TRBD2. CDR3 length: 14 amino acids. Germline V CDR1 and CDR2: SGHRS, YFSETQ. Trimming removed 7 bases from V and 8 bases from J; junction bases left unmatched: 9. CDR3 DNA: TGCGCCAGCGGCCCTAGCGGGAGAAGAGATGAGCAGTTCTTC. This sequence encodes CASGPSGRRDEQFF. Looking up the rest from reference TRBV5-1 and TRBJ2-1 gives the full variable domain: KAGVTQTPRYLIKTRGQQVTLSCSPISGHRSVSWYQQTPGQGLQFLFEYFSETQRNKGNFPGRFSGRQFSNSRSEMNVSTLELGDSALYLCASGPSGRRDEQFFGPGTRLTVL.

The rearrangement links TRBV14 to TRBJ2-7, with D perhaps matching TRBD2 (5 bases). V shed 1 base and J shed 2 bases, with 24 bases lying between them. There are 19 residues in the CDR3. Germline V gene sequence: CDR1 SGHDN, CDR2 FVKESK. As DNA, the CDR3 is TGTGCCAGCAGCCAAGGTAGAGGGTACTCCCGAGAGGAGACCTACGAGCAGTACTTC. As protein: CASSQGRGYSREETYEQYF.

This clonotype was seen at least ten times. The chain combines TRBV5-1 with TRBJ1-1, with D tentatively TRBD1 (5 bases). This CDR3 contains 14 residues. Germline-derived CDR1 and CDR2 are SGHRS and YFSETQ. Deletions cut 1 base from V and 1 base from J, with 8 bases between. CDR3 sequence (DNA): TGCGCCAGCAGCTTGCCGGGGCCGAACACTGAAGCTTTCTTT. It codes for CASSLPGPNTEAFF.

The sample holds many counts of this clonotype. CDR3 sequence: CASSLLESEVYEQYF. CDR3 bases: TGTGCCAGCAGCTTACTAGAGTCGGAGGTCTACGAGCAGTACTTC. The V and J genes are TRBV12-3 or TRBV12-4 and TRBJ2-7; the D gene is possibly TRBD2 (5 bases). The CDR3 loop spans 15 amino acids. The ends were cut back, 6 bases at V and 3 bases at J, with 18 bases in the middle.

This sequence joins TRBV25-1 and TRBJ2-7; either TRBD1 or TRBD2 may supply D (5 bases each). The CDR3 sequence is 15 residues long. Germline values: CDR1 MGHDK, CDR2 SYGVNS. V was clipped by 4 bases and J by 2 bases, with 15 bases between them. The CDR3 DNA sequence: TGTGCCAGCAGTGGCCCTCGGGACCCAACCTACGAGCAGTACTTC. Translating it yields CASSGPRDPTYEQYF.